The T cell receptor beta chain described here comes from a study of T cells after yellow fever vaccination. In the study overall: With SMART-Seq v4 Ultra Low Input, the fractions containing low cell numbers were prepared.

Researchers made TCR cDNA using 5'RACE template switching, and this step added a universal primer site and UMIs. One entry per CDR3 protein results from TCRdb running MiXCR on the 5' RACE reads. The table lists just under 600,000 distinct CDR3 sequences, about 13% of them singletons, with 11% to 15% in the top ten. Germline values: CDR1 MNHEY, CDR2 SMNVEV (reference sequence). This CDR3 is built from 15 residues. Trimming cost V 1 base and J 5 bases, with 14 bases left between them. Concerning this clonotype itself: Its antigen is still unknown.

Overall study results and limits: The secondary response was weaker but peaked faster, day 5 versus 15. Clones that expanded after primary vaccination mostly reappeared after the booster (96% CD4, 88% CD8).

The specimen comprised PBMCs, sampled on the day of the yellow fever booster vaccination. The V and J genes are TRBV27 and TRBJ2-5; possible D gene TRBD1, 5 bases. The TCR was taken from a man aged 25-45 years who received the YFV17D yellow fever vaccine. The CDR3 is CASSLYVQARETQYF. The CDR3 DNA follows: TGTGCCAGCAGTTTATACGTACAGGCGCGGGAGACCCAGTACTTC.